This T cell receptor (beta chain) is drawn from a study of naive and memory T cell subsets. Regarding the study as a whole: Clonotypes are single alpha or beta chains, not paired receptors. TCR abundance followed a power law differing between naive and memory subsets.

An equimolar mix of two oligonucleotides served as the beta constant-region primer for TRBC1 and TRBC2. Ligation attached a single-stranded oligonucleotide with a 12-nucleotide UMI and the SP2 primer to the cDNA 3' end. In TCRdb, the UMI-ligation and nested PCR reads were re-called with MiXCR into one record per CDR3 protein. Of some 150,000 distinct CDR3 sequences in the sample, around 15% were seen once. Germline V gene sequence: CDR1 LGHNA, CDR2 YSLEER. This CDR3 is built from 15 residues. Trimming took 1 base from V and 6 from J, leaving 10 bases between them. Comments on this clonotype: Its antigen is as yet unknown.

This chain connects TRBV4-3 to TRBJ1-6; D ambiguous. This TCR was recovered from a human donor in good health. Sample: naive CD4+ T cells from blood. The CDR3 protein is CASSQAGLLNSPLHF. The CDR3 DNA follows: TGCGCCAGCAGCCAAGCCGGGCTCCTTAATTCACCCCTCCACTTT.